These T cell receptor beta chains were read from a single sample in a study of CD8+ T cells in alopecia areata. Data came from immunoSEQ multiplex PCR; TCRdb stores just in-frame clones and leaves some out. The sample shows about 190,000 clones, over 60% of them seen only once. Sample: CD4+ T cells sorted from blood, taken at week 4, from a patient treated with tofacitinib. These receptors originate from a human donor with alopecia areata. CDR3s include the opening cysteine and the closing phenylalanine or tryptophan. Fields, in order: CDR3 protein, CDR3 DNA, D gene, clone size, J gene, CDR3 length, V gene. A D gene is named only where the DNA matches it firmly. Clone size is not always given. Where it is, it says once, few, many or a class for expanded clones.

CAWSGKAQNIQYF TGTGCCTGGAGTGGGAAGGCCCAAAACATTCAGTACTTC - few TRBJ2-4 13 TRBV30
CASSEGQDRRVNTEAFF TGTGCCAGCAGTGAAGGACAGGACAGGAGAGTGAACACTGAAGCTTTCTTT TRBD1 - TRBJ1-1 17 TRBV6-1
CASSPQQGGYGYTF TGTGCCAGCTCACCCCAGCAGGGGGGATATGGCTACACCTTC TRBD1 - TRBJ1-2 14 TRBV18
CASSRDWDGYNEQFF TGCGCCAGCAGCCGAGACTGGGACGGCTACAATGAGCAGTTCTTC - - TRBJ2-1 15 TRBV4-3
CASSSPSGDSYEQYF TGTGCCAGCAGTTCCCCTTCAGGGGACTCCTACGAGCAGTACTTC - - TRBJ2-7 15 TRBV6-5
CASSFSRDPANVLTF TGCGCCAGCAGCTTTTCCCGGGACCCTGCCAACGTCCTGACTTTC - - TRBJ2-6 15 TRBV5-1
CASSPSATGNGYTF TGTGCCAGCAGCCCCTCCGCGACAGGGAATGGCTACACCTTC TRBD1 few TRBJ1-2 14 TRBV7-2
CASSFGGQVSNTIYF TGTGCCAGCAGTTTCGGGGGTCAGGTATCAAACACCATATATTTT - few TRBJ1-3 15 TRBV28
CASSLDFLTGELFF TGTGCCAGCAGCTTGGACTTTTTAACCGGGGAGCTGTTTTTT - - TRBJ2-2 14 TRBV7-2
CSARGALEQFF TGCAGCGCCAGGGGGGCCCTCGAGCAGTTCTTC - - TRBJ2-1 11 TRBV29-1
CASSLDGNTGELFF TGCGCCAGCAGCTTGGACGGGAACACCGGGGAGCTGTTTTTT - few TRBJ2-2 14 TRBV5-1
CAWSAGGEETQYF TGTGCCTGGAGTGCCGGTGGTGAGGAGACCCAGTACTTC - - TRBJ2-5 13 TRBV30
CALNNQTGAQYF TGTGCCTTAAATAATCAAACAGGGGCGCAGTATTTT TRBD1 - TRBJ2-3 12 TRBV2
CSARTREQFF TGCAGTGCTAGGACTCGTGAGCAGTTCTTC - - TRBJ2-1 10 TRBV20-1
CASSLQGARGYTF TGTGCCAGCAGCTTGCAGGGGGCCCGTGGCTACACCTTC TRBD1 - TRBJ1-2 13 TRBV5-4
CASSLDLAGSYNEQFF TGCGCCAGCAGCTTAGATCTAGCGGGCTCCTACAATGAGCAGTTCTTC TRBD2 few TRBJ2-1 16 TRBV5-1
CASSLDLEETQYF TGTGCCAGCAGCTTAGACCTGGAAGAGACCCAGTACTTC - few TRBJ2-5 13 TRBV7-9
CAWSKRAGGPQHF TGTGCCTGGAGCAAGAGGGCTGGGGGGCCCCAGCATTTT - - TRBJ1-5 13 TRBV30
CASSEYGGTLYEQYF TGTGCCAGCAGTGAATATGGCGGGACTCTCTACGAGCAGTACTTC - - TRBJ2-7 15 TRBV25-1
CSGAIGSNTEAFF TGCAGCGGGGCGATCGGCTCGAACACTGAAGCTTTCTTT - - TRBJ1-1 13 TRBV29-1
CASSLGRQETQYF TGTGCCAGCAGCTTAGGACGGCAAGAGACCCAGTACTTC - few TRBJ2-5 13 TRBV7-2
CSGRQGVETQYF TGCAGCGGGAGACAGGGTGTAGAGACCCAGTACTTC TRBD1 - TRBJ2-5 12 TRBV29-1
CSVVRGAEAFF TGCAGCGTTGTTAGGGGCGCTGAAGCTTTCTTT - few TRBJ1-1 11 TRBV29-1
CASSLGTGTDTQYF TGTGCCAGCAGCCTAGGGACAGGTACAGATACGCAGTATTTT TRBD1 many TRBJ2-3 14 TRBV4-2
CASSARDYKETQYF TGTGCCAGCAGTGCTCGGGACTACAAAGAGACCCAGTACTTC TRBD2 - TRBJ2-5 14 TRBV6-5
CASRLAGGGTQYF TGTGCCAGTAGACTAGCGGGGGGAGGTACGCAGTATTTT TRBD2 few TRBJ2-3 13 TRBV27
CASSQGGGTYEQYF TGTGCCAGCAGCCAAGGCGGGGGGACCTACGAGCAGTACTTC TRBD2 - TRBJ2-7 14 TRBV4-2
CSVGTGGYGYTF TGCAGCGTTGGGACAGGAGGTTATGGCTACACCTTC TRBD1 - TRBJ1-2 12 TRBV29-1
CASSEGGSRSGELFF TGTGCCAGCAGTGAGGGGGGATCTAGATCCGGGGAGCTGTTTTTT - - TRBJ2-2 15 TRBV11-2
CAWARDLGYGYTF TGTGCCTGGGCCCGGGACCTCGGGTATGGCTACACCTTC - - TRBJ1-2 13 TRBV30
CASSLVSGGRNEQFF TGTGCCAGCAGCTTAGTTAGCGGGGGGCGGAATGAGCAGTTCTTC TRBD2 - TRBJ2-1 15 TRBV7-8
CASMGDSNQPQHF TGTGCCAGCATGGGGGATAGCAATCAGCCCCAGCATTTT - - TRBJ1-5 13 TRBV2
CASSTAGGVRTEAFF TGCGCTTCTAGTACGGCGGGGGGCGTGCGGACTGAAGCTTTCTTT - - TRBJ1-1 15 TRBV5-1
CASSLGSGQGKTQYF TGTGCCAGCAGCTTAGGTTCAGGGCAGGGAAAGACCCAGTACTTC - - TRBJ2-5 15 TRBV11-2
CASSQAVSEAFF TGTGCCAGCAGCCAAGCGGTATCTGAAGCTTTCTTT - - TRBJ1-1 12 TRBV2